Ten or more counts support the clone carrying this T cell receptor (beta chain). The antigen remains unidentified. The CDR3 length is 19 residues. The germline V and J ends were trimmed by 2 bases and 3 bases, with 25 bases remaining between them. TCRdb reprocessed the reads with MiXCR, giving one entry per CDR3 protein. The sample includes some 200,000 distinct CDR3 sequences, roughly 9.8% of them seen just once. The record originates from a study of T cell repertoires in cytomegalovirus infection. Notes on the study in general: Dominant in the ex vivo response were TCR beta clonotypes restricted by HLA-C and specific for CMV.

This clonotype was sampled from a human donor in good health (CMV status not recorded). Some clones in this sample may be carry-over from other donors' samples. This chain connects TRBV12-3 or TRBV12-4 to TRBJ1-1, with D possibly matching TRBD1 (5 bases). The source material was PBMCs. The CDR3 coding sequence is TGTGCCAGCAGTTTATCTCCCAGGCAGGGAAAGGAGATTGACACTGAAGCTTTCTTT. As protein: CASSLSPRQGKEIDTEAFF.